These 22 T cell receptor beta chains came from one sample sequenced in a study of T-cell reconstitution after alpha-beta-depleted transplantation in children. Unique molecular identifiers were incorporated when the TCRbeta library was constructed. TCRdb re-derived calls from the PCR reads in MiXCR, one entry per CDR3 protein. The table has over 45,000 distinct CDR3 sequences, about 40% seen once. Sequencing was performed on PBMCs, mostly from graft donor cells, taken 360 days after TCRalphabeta/CD19-depleted stem cell transplant. The receptors derive from a male patient aged 5 to 17 who had a stem cell transplant for acute lymphoblastic leukemia, so the T cells may come from the graft donor.

This sequence joins TRBV5-1 and TRBJ1-6, with 9 bases aligning to TRBD1. From germline, CDR1 is SGHRS and CDR2 YFSETQ. Trimming took 6 bases from V and 9 from J; bases not matched to a gene: 4. The length of the CDR3 is 13 residues. The CDR3 region is CASKGTGSSPLHF. CDR3 DNA: TGCGCCAGCAAGGGGACAGGGAGTTCACCCCTCCACTTT.

This clonotype was detected a few times. V gene TRBV20-1 combines with J gene TRBJ2-2; D gene ambiguous. The V end was cut by 3 bases, the J end by 0 bases, with 8 bases between. Germline-derived CDR1 and CDR2 are DFQATT and SNEGSKA (reference sequence). This CDR3 has 14 amino acids. CDR3 sequence: CSARRFPNTGELFF. CDR3 bases: TGCAGTGCTAGGAGGTTCCCGAACACCGGGGAGCTGTTTTTT.

This clonotype showed up just a few times. The J gene is TRBJ1-1, the V gene TRBV10-1; 9 bases align to TRBD1. The CDR3 extends over 13 amino acids. Trimming removed 0 bases from V and 10 bases from J; junction bases left unmatched: 3. Looked up from germline, CDR1 is WNHNN and CDR2 is SYGVQD (reference sequence). The CDR3 sequence: CASSESGQGRAFF. The CDR3 nucleotides are TGCGCCAGCAGTGAGTCGGGACAGGGTAGAGCTTTCTTT.

This clonotype was seen just once. V gene TRBV4-1 combines with J gene TRBJ2-7; D remains ambiguous. The CDR3 runs 14 residues. Trimming cost V 0 bases and J 1 base, with 7 bases left between them. CDR1 is MGHRA, CDR2 YSYEKL, per germline. In nucleotides, the CDR3 is TGCGCCAGCAGCCAAGATCGGCGGTCCTACGAGCAGTACTTC. Protein sequence: CASSQDRRSYEQYF.

This clonotype was detected only a few times. This chain links TRBV9 with TRBJ2-2; 10 positions match TRBD1. Germline V gives CDR1 SGDLS, CDR2 YYNGEE. The CDR3 sequence is 15 residues long. V lost 0 bases to trimming and J lost 7 bases; unmatched junction nucleotides: 3. CDR3 loop: CASSVAGQGHGELFF. CDR3 coding DNA: TGTGCCAGCAGCGTAGCGGGACAGGGGCACGGGGAGCTGTTTTTT.

The genes are TRBV7-2 and TRBJ1-4; 8 bases match TRBD1. This CDR3 is built from 15 residues. Per the germline V gene, CDR1 is SGHTA and CDR2 is FQGNSA. V lost 4 bases to trimming and J lost 7 bases; unmatched junction nucleotides: 8. The CDR3 protein is CASSSRTGILEKLFF. In DNA form, the CDR3 reads TGTGCCAGCAGCTCCAGGACAGGGATTCTTGAAAAACTGTTTTTT.

This clonotype was detected ten times or more. The genes are TRBV7-4 and TRBJ2-7; TRBD1 matches at 8 bases. The germline gives CDR1 SGHVT, CDR2 SQSDAQ. V dropped 5 bases and J dropped 4; count of bases not matched to a gene: 13. The CDR3 has 16 amino acids. CDR3 loop: CASSPRRQGRSYEQYF. The CDR3 DNA sequence: TGTGCCAGCAGCCCCCGACGACAGGGGAGGTCATACGAGCAGTACTTC.

This clonotype was observed many times. The genes are TRBV27 and TRBJ2-7; no clear D gene. CDR1 and CDR2 from the germline V gene are MNHEY and SMNVEV (reference sequence). Trimming took 2 bases from V and 6 from J, leaving 2 bases between them. CDR3 length equals 10 residues. CDR3 protein: CASSLSEQYF. Here the CDR3 DNA reads TGTGCCAGCAGTTTAAGCGAGCAGTACTTC.

The chain links TRBV15 to TRBJ1-6, with D possibly matching TRBD1 (6 bases). This CDR3 region has 15 residues. Germline CDR1 LNHNV, CDR2 YYDKDF (reference sequence). Trimming cost V 5 bases and J 7 bases, with 15 bases left between them. CDR3 DNA: TGTGCCACCAGCCTGAGGGGGTACCCCAATTCACCCCTCCACTTT. Protein: CATSLRGYPNSPLHF.

The chain uses TRBV28 and TRBJ2-7; 8 bases map to TRBD1. The CDR3 loop spans 14 amino acids. V shed 8 bases and J 4 bases; nucleotides not matched to a gene: 10. Germline V CDR1 and CDR2: MDHEN, SYDVKM. The CDR3 coding sequence is TGTGCCAGCTGCCTGGACAGGGCCAGTTACGAGCAGTACTTC. As protein: CASCLDRASYEQYF.

The rearrangement uses TRBV29-1 and TRBJ2-1; tentative D call: TRBD2 (5 bases). The CDR3 loop spans 13 amino acids. Per germline, CDR1 SQVTM and CDR2 ANQGSEA. V gave up 4 bases and J gave up 0 bases, with 7 bases separating them. The CDR3 coding sequence is TGCAGCGTTGGGGAGATCTCCTACAATGAGCAGTTCTTC. Its protein is CSVGEISYNEQFF.

The chain joins TRBV7-9 to TRBJ2-7; 12 nucleotides line up with TRBD2. The CDR3 has 17 residues. Germline CDR1 reads SEHNR; CDR2 reads FQNEAQ (reference sequence). After removal of 5 bases from V and 0 bases from J, the junction contained 8 bases not matched to a gene. The DNA of the CDR3 is TGTGCCAGCAGCCTACGGACTAGCGGGGATAGCTCCTACGAGCAGTACTTC. Residues: CASSLRTSGDSSYEQYF. The full variable domain, with the rest looked up from reference TRBV7-9 and TRBJ2-7, is DTGVSQNPRHKITKRGQNVTFRCDPISEHNRLYWYRQTLGQGPEFLTYFQNEAQLEKSRLLSDRFSAERPKGSFSTLEIQRTEQGDSAMYLCASSLRTSGDSSYEQYFGPGTRLTVT.

The chain combines TRBV25-1 with TRBJ2-7, with TRBD1 matching over 8 bases. Germline CDR1 is MGHDK and CDR2 is SYGVNS. The J segment lost 2 bases and the V segment lost 6 bases, leaving 6 bases of the junction unmatched. The length of the CDR3 is 14 residues. The CDR3 DNA is TGTGCCAGCAGCTGGACAGGGATCCCCTACGAGCAGTACTTC. Its protein is CASSWTGIPYEQYF.

This clonotype was counted only a few times. The chain uses TRBV24-1 and TRBJ2-7, with 8 bases lining up with TRBD1. V gave up 7 bases and J gave up 2 bases; unmatched junction bases: 6. The CDR3 consists of 14 residues. The germline gives CDR1 KGHDR, CDR2 SFDVKD. CDR3 bases: TGTGCCACCAGGAGTACAGGGGGAACCTACGAGCAGTACTTC. Its protein product is CATRSTGGTYEQYF.

This clonotype has more than one count but fewer than ten. The chain links TRBV24-1 to TRBJ1-1; D perhaps matches TRBD1 (5 bases). Germline V gene data show CDR1 as KGHDR and CDR2 as SFDVKD. This CDR3 region has 12 residues. Trimming took 4 bases from V and 8 from J, leaving 10 bases between them. The CDR3 region is CATSDGHTEAFF. In DNA form, the CDR3 reads TGTGCCACCAGTGACGGACATACCGAAGCTTTCTTT.

The V gene is TRBV3-1, the J gene TRBJ1-2; 7 bases match TRBD1. CDR1 LGHDT and CDR2 YNNKEL come from the germline V gene (reference sequence). The CDR3 loop spans 15 amino acids. V shed 3 bases and J 6 bases; nucleotides not matched to a gene: 10. The CDR3 DNA is TGTGCCAGCAGCCATCCGTCGGGAGGGGGCGATGGCTACACCTTC. Protein product: CASSHPSGGGDGYTF.

This chain links TRBV12-3 or TRBV12-4 with TRBJ2-1; tentative D call: TRBD2 (6 bases). Trimming stripped 2 bases from V and 2 bases from J, with 16 bases between. The length of the CDR3 is 17 residues. CDR3 in DNA: TGTGCCAGCAGTTTATGGAGGGCGGGGTATCCCTACAATGAGCAGTTCTTC. Amino acids: CASSLWRAGYPYNEQFF.

The count of this clonotype is one. This chain uses TRBV12-3 or TRBV12-4 with TRBJ2-2, with D tentatively TRBD2 (5 bases). V was trimmed by 1 base and J by 6 bases, leaving 9 bases between them. There are 14 residues in the CDR3. Here the CDR3 DNA reads TGTGCCAGCAGTTTAGGGACGGGGTCCGGGGAGCTGTTTTTT. This gives the protein CASSLGTGSGELFF.

This chain connects TRBV20-1 to TRBJ2-2, with a weak D call TRBD2 (5 bases). This CDR3 is 13 amino acids long. Germline V CDR1 and CDR2: DFQATT, SNEGSKA (reference sequence). The ends were cut back, 6 bases at V and 3 bases at J, with 11 bases in the middle. DNA for the CDR3: TGCAGTGCGAACGGGATTTACACCGGGGAGCTGTTTTTT. Residues: CSANGIYTGELFF.

V and J are TRBV24-1 and TRBJ2-5; D is ambiguous. Trimming removed 4 bases at V and 5 bases at J, with 16 bases between. The CDR3 has 15 amino acids. Germline CDR1 is KGHDR and CDR2 is SFDVKD. DNA of the CDR3: TGTGCCACCAGTGAAGGTAGTCAAGGAATGGAGACCCAGTACTTC. This sequence encodes CATSEGSQGMETQYF.

CDR3 region: CASSLGTSGRAGVTQYF. For the CDR3, the DNA is TGTGCCAGCAGTCTCGGGACTAGCGGGAGGGCGGGAGTTACGCAGTATTTT. V gene TRBV12-3 or TRBV12-4 combines with J gene TRBJ2-3; TRBD2 matches 16 bases. Trimming cost V 5 bases and J 8 bases; bases outside gene matches: 10. This CDR3 is 17 amino acids long.

The chain has TRBV20-1 and TRBJ2-1; D not resolved. Trimming cost V 1 base and J 3 bases, with 13 bases left between them. CDR1 is DFQATT, CDR2 SNEGSKA, per germline (reference sequence). CDR3 length: 15 amino acids. The CDR3 region is CSARGPSVYYNEQFF. The CDR3 DNA is TGCAGTGCTAGAGGGCCCTCTGTTTACTACAATGAGCAGTTCTTC.